These 6 T cell receptor beta chains share one sample of origin, sequenced in a study of human T cells and chemical hapten exposure. TCRdb itself ran the RACE reads through MiXCR, one entry per CDR3 protein. The sample contains 99,000 or so distinct CDR3 sequences, 11% of which appear only once. Described time point: pre-sensitization, week 0. The treatment here: therapeutic diphenylcyclopropenone sensitization with weekly scalp DPC. This specimen consisted of whole blood, obtained in connection with sensitization to the hapten diphenylcyclopropenone (DPC). The receptors were sampled from a woman in her fifties or sixties with alopecia areata. Some clones in this sample may be carry-over from other donors' samples.

On this clonotype: This clone may be a read error of a much larger clone one base away. The chain joins TRBV7-3 to TRBJ1-1; no definite D call. Trimming pared 7 bases from V and 4 bases from J, leaving 16 bases between. Germline-derived CDR1 and CDR2 are SGHTA and FQGTGA. The CDR3 is 14 amino acids. In nucleotides, the CDR3 is TGTGCCAGCAAACGGGGTAGGATGGCCACTGAAGCTTTCTTT. Protein product: CASKRGRMATEAFF.

This clonotype was observed once. The rearrangement joins TRBV2 to TRBJ2-3, with D tentatively TRBD2 (5 bases). CDR1 is SNHLY and CDR2 is FYNNEI in the germline V gene. V was shortened by 11 bases and J by 6 bases, with 18 bases between the two germline ends. The CDR3 covers 13 residues. CDR3 protein: CAGRKTIPDTQYF. DNA for the CDR3: TGTGCCGGAAGGAAGACTATCCCGGATACGCAGTATTTT.

At least ten counts were recorded for this clonotype. The rearrangement joins TRBV6-1 to TRBJ2-3; TRBD1 matches 9 bases. Trimming cost V 5 bases and J 4 bases; bases outside gene matches: 13. This CDR3 comprises 17 residues. Germline assignment: CDR1 MNHNS and CDR2 SASEGT. The CDR3 DNA sequence: TGTGCCAGCAGTAGGAGACAGGGACAGGGTGGTTCAGATACGCAGTATTTT. Translated, it gives CASSRRQGQGGSDTQYF.

This clonotype was found a few times. CDR3 amino acids: CASSQESRGEAYGWTF. CDR3 DNA: TGTGCCAGCAGCCAAGAGTCCAGGGGGGAGGCCTATGGCTGGACCTTC. The chain uses TRBV4-2 and TRBJ1-2; 7 bases are shared with TRBD1. CDR1 and CDR2 (germline): LGHNA, YNFKEQ. V was pared by 0 bases and J by 14 bases, with 18 bases of the junction left unmatched. The CDR3 is made up of 16 amino acids.

Many counts were recorded for this clonotype. The chain couples TRBV18 to TRBJ2-3; D ambiguous. Germline lookup yields CDR1 KGHSH and CDR2 LQKENI. The CDR3 runs 13 residues. V lost 1 base and J 5 bases, leaving 7 bases between the germline ends. CDR3 protein: CASSPQLRDTQYF. CDR3 in DNA: TGTGCCAGCTCACCACAACTCAGAGATACGCAGTATTTT.

This clonotype was counted at least ten times. The CDR3 reads CASSPRPSYEQYF. The DNA of the CDR3 is TGTGCCAGCAGCCCACGGCCTTCTTACGAGCAGTACTTC. The chain uses TRBV7-9 and TRBJ2-7; D not resolved. The CDR3 is 13 residues long. Germline CDR1 is SEHNR and CDR2 is FQNEAQ (reference sequence). The germline V and J ends were trimmed by 5 bases and 4 bases, with 12 bases remaining between them.